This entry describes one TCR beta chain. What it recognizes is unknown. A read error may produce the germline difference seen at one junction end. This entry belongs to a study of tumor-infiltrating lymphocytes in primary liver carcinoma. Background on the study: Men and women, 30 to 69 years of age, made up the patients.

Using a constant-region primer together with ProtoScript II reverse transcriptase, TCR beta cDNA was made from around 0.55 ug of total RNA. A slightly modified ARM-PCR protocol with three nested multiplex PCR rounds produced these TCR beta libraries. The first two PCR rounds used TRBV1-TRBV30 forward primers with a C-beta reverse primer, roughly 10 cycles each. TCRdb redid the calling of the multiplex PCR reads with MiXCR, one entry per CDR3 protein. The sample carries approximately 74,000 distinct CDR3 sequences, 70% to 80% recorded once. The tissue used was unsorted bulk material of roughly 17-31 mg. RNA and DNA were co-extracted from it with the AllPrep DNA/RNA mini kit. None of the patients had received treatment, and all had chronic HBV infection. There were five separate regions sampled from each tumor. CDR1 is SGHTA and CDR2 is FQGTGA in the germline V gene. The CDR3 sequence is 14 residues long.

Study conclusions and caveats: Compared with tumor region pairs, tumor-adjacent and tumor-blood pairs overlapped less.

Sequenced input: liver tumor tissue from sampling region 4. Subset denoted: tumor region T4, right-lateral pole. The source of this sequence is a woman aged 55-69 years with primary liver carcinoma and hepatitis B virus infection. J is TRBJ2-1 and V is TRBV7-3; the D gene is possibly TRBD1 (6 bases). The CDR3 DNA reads TGTGCCAGCACGTCTGGGGACAACGACAATGGGCAGTTCTTC. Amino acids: CASTSGDNDNGQFF. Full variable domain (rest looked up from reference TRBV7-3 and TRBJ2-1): GAGVSQTPSNKVTEKGKYVELRCDPISGHTALYWYRQSLGQGPEFLIYFQGTGAADDSGLPNDRFFAVRPEGSVSTLKIQRTERGDSAVYLCASTSGDNDNGQFFGPGTRLTVL.